These 23 T cell receptor beta chains were sequenced from one sample in a study of blood T cell repertoires in COVID-19. The repertoire was sequenced with immunoSEQ multiplex PCR; TCRdb's copy has only in-frame clones and lacks some. The repertoire holds 180,000 or so clones, around 80% seen once, with 2.8% in the top ten. Sequencing was done on a sample of peripheral blood. The receptors stem from an elderly woman with active or convalescent COVID-19.

The V gene is TRBV19, the J gene TRBJ1-1; tentative D call: TRBD1 (6 bases). This CDR3 comprises 16 residues. Per the germline V gene, CDR1 is LNHDA and CDR2 is SQIVND (reference sequence). The germline V and J ends were trimmed by 2 bases and 11 bases, with 24 bases remaining between them. CDR3 sequence (DNA): TGTGCCAGTAGTATATTACCCCGGGCAACCACAGGGATGGCTTTCTTT. It encodes CASSILPRATTGMAFF.

The chain employs TRBV5-1 and TRBJ2-2; 9 nucleotides agree with TRBD1. V lost 4 bases, J lost 4 bases, and 5 bases stayed unmatched. The CDR3 extends over 15 amino acids. Germline V gives CDR1 SGHRS, CDR2 YFSETQ. CDR3 sequence reads: CASSPGQGGTGELFF. The CDR3 DNA sequence: TGCGCCAGCAGCCCGGGACAGGGCGGCACCGGGGAGCTGTTTTTT.

The chain uses TRBV7-2 and TRBJ2-3, with D hard to call. Trimming stripped 4 bases from V and 0 bases from J, with 8 bases between. CDR3 size: 14 residues. The germline CDR1 and CDR2 sequences are SGHTA and FQGNSA. CDR3 loop: CASSSRPSTDTQYF. For the CDR3, the DNA is TGTGCCAGCAGCTCCAGGCCCAGCACAGATACGCAGTATTTT.

The sample holds a few counts of this clone. This chain uses TRBV15 with TRBJ1-6; a possible D gene is TRBD1 (5 bases). CDR3 length: 15 amino acids. V shed 0 bases and J shed 7 bases, with 10 bases lying between them. The V gene's germline CDR1 is LNHNV and CDR2 YYDKDF (reference sequence). CDR3 residues: CATSRDRGMNSPLHF. The DNA of the CDR3 is TGTGCCACCAGCAGAGATCGGGGGATGAATTCACCCCTCCACTTT.

The V gene is TRBV5-1, the J gene TRBJ1-2; the D gene is possibly TRBD1 (6 bases). The V end lost 5 bases, the J end lost 4 bases, and 15 bases lay between the germline ends. The germline CDR1 and CDR2 sequences are SGHRS and YFSETQ. The CDR3 is 14 residues long. The CDR3 DNA reads TGCGCCAGCAGTCCCCAAGGGGGAATCTATGGCTACACCTTC. Protein sequence: CASSPQGGIYGYTF.

The J gene is TRBJ2-6, the V gene TRBV19; D might be TRBD1 (6 bases). The ends were cut back, 6 bases at V and 1 base at J, with 10 bases in the middle. This CDR3 is 15 amino acids long. Germline CDR1 and CDR2: LNHDA and SQIVND (reference sequence). The CDR3 protein is CASSSTGSGANVLTF. The CDR3, as DNA: TGTGCCAGTAGCTCAACAGGGTCTGGGGCCAACGTCCTGACTTTC.

This clone occurred a few times. The chain is built from TRBV6-5 and TRBJ2-3, with TRBD2 identical over 13 bases. The CDR3 runs to 13 residues. The germline V gene has CDR1 MNHEY and CDR2 SVGAGI. V trimming: 11 bases; J trimming: 5 bases; junction bases outside the gene matches: 4. The CDR3 bases are TGTGCCTCGGGACTAGCGGGGAGAGATACGCAGTATTTT. Translating gives CASGLAGRDTQYF.

The chain links TRBV5-1 to TRBJ1-2; TRBD1 aligns across 10 bases. Per the germline V gene, CDR1 is SGHRS and CDR2 is YFSETQ. CDR3 length equals 15 residues. The trim removed 4 bases at V and 7 bases at J, leaving 10 bases unmatched. The CDR3 loop is CASSLPETGGSGYTF. The CDR3 DNA follows: TGCGCCAGCAGCCTTCCAGAGACAGGGGGCAGTGGCTACACCTTC.

This chain links TRBV27 with TRBJ2-3, with a possible D match to TRBD1 (6 bases). The germline V gene encodes CDR1 MNHEY and CDR2 SMNVEV (reference sequence). The CDR3 loop spans 15 amino acids. The ends were cut back, 7 bases at V and 4 bases at J, with 18 bases in the middle. The DNA of the CDR3 is TGTGCCAGCACCCCTACCCAGGGGCGGGCAGATACGCAGTATTTT. It specifies CASTPTQGRADTQYF.

This sequence joins TRBV5-1 and TRBJ2-6; D unresolved. The V and J ends lost 1 base and 0 bases respectively, with 5 bases between them. The CDR3 extends over 15 amino acids. CDR1 and CDR2 (germline): SGHRS, YFSETQ. CDR3 amino acids: CASSLTVSGANVLTF. CDR3 bases: TGCGCCAGCAGCTTGACAGTCTCTGGGGCCAACGTCCTGACTTTC.

The V call is TRBV9, the J call TRBJ1-4; 8 nucleotides line up with TRBD1. Unmatched junction bases numbered 7, after V lost 2 bases and J lost 7 bases. Looked up from germline, CDR1 is SGDLS and CDR2 is YYNGEE. CDR3 length equals 15 residues. The CDR3 nucleotides are TGTGCCAGCAGCGTGACAGGGGATCAAGGTGAAAAACTGTTTTTT. Its translation is CASSVTGDQGEKLFF.

The chain combines TRBV27 with TRBJ1-4; D is uncertain. Trimming pared 6 bases from V and 3 bases from J, leaving 11 bases between. The CDR3 is 14 residues long. Germline V CDR1 and CDR2: MNHEY, SMNVEV (reference sequence). CDR3 sequence (DNA): TGTGCCAGCAGGAGGGATTGGTCTAATGAAAAACTGTTTTTT. Residues: CASRRDWSNEKLFF.

V usage is TRBV28 and J usage is TRBJ2-2; 8 nucleotides agree with TRBD1. Germline-derived CDR1 and CDR2 are MDHEN and SYDVKM. V shed 4 bases, J shed 7 bases, and the junction held 11 bases outside the gene matches. There are 16 residues in the CDR3. This chain's CDR3 is CASSYRGFVGIGELFF. As DNA, the CDR3 is TGTGCCAGCAGTTACAGGGGGTTCGTGGGTATCGGGGAGCTGTTTTTT.

The V and J genes are TRBV14 and TRBJ2-7, with 9 positions matching TRBD1. There are 14 residues in the CDR3. CDR1 SGHDN and CDR2 FVKESK come from the germline V gene. J lost 3 bases, V lost 4 bases, and 4 bases had no gene match. The CDR3 DNA is TGTGCCAGCAGCCCAGACAGGGGGTTCTACGAGCAGTACTTC. Residues: CASSPDRGFYEQYF.

This chain connects TRBV19 to TRBJ2-6, with D tentatively TRBD1 (6 bases). Between the trimmed V and J ends, which lost 3 bases and 2 bases, there was a span of 17 bases. This CDR3 is 18 amino acids long. Germline V gives CDR1 LNHDA, CDR2 SQIVND (reference sequence). DNA of the CDR3: TGTGCCAGTAGTATGTCAGGGGCGTACCCCACTGGGGCCAACGTCCTGACTTTC. As protein: CASSMSGAYPTGANVLTF.

V and J are TRBV4-1 and TRBJ2-7; 7 nucleotides align to TRBD2. The length of the CDR3 is 15 residues. From germline, CDR1 is MGHRA and CDR2 YSYEKL. V shed 4 bases and J 3 bases; nucleotides not matched to a gene: 9. The DNA of the CDR3 is TGCGCCAGCAGCCCAACGGCGGCGGGGGACTACGAGCAGTACTTC. Residues: CASSPTAAGDYEQYF.

The chain recombines TRBV28 with TRBJ1-2; D may be TRBD1 (5 bases). The germline V gene encodes CDR1 MDHEN and CDR2 SYDVKM. CDR3 length: 11 residues. The V end was cut by 10 bases, the J end by 6 bases, with 12 bases between. The CDR3 loop reads CATNLRDGYTF. The DNA for the CDR3 is TGTGCCACCAACCTCAGGGATGGCTACACCTTC.

This clone was found once. The rearrangement uses TRBV19 and TRBJ2-1; D unclear. CDR3 size: 14 residues. The germline V gene encodes CDR1 LNHDA and CDR2 SQIVND (reference sequence). Trimming removed 5 bases at V and 7 bases at J, with 15 bases between. The CDR3, as DNA: TGTGCCAGTAGTCCAGTCTTCACAGTAAATGAGCAGTTCTTC. Protein: CASSPVFTVNEQFF.

The chain couples TRBV2 to TRBJ2-5, with 7 bases identical to TRBD2. J lost 4 bases, V lost 7 bases, and 6 bases had no gene match. The CDR3 extends over 13 amino acids. CDR1 and CDR2 from the germline V gene are SNHLY and FYNNEI. The CDR3 here is CASKSGVGETQYF. CDR3 DNA sequence: TGTGCCAGCAAAAGCGGGGTAGGAGAGACCCAGTACTTC.

The chain combines TRBV5-1 with TRBJ1-2; a possible D gene is TRBD1 (6 bases). V shed 4 bases and J shed 5 bases, with 18 bases lying between them. The CDR3 has 15 residues. Germline V CDR1 and CDR2: SGHRS, YFSETQ. CDR3 sequence reads: CASSSGQIMTYGYTF. For the CDR3, the DNA is TGCGCCAGCAGCAGTGGACAGATAATGACTTATGGCTACACCTTC.

This clone appeared a few times. This rearrangement joins TRBV28 to TRBJ1-1, with a possible D match to TRBD1 (6 bases). This CDR3 contains 13 residues. Looked up from germline, CDR1 is MDHEN and CDR2 is SYDVKM. Trimming removed 6 bases at V and 5 bases at J, with 13 bases between. This chain's CDR3 is CASSEITGTEAFF. Written as DNA, the CDR3 is TGTGCCAGCAGCGAGATCACAGGGACTGAAGCTTTCTTT.

The V and J genes are TRBV2 and TRBJ1-2; TRBD1 aligns across 9 bases. CDR3 size: 14 residues. CDR1 and CDR2 from the germline V gene are SNHLY and FYNNEI. J was trimmed by 8 bases and V by 0 bases; bases with no gene match: 4. CDR3 DNA: TGTGCCAGCAGTGAAGCTTGGGGGACAGGGGGCTACACCTTC. It encodes CASSEAWGTGGYTF. The full variable domain, completed using reference TRBV2 and TRBJ1-2, is EPEVTQTPSHQVTQMGQEVILRCVPISNHLYFYWYRQILGQKVEFLVSFYNNEISEKSEIFDDQFSVERPDGSNFTLKIRSTKLEDSAMYFCASSEAWGTGGYTFGSGTRLTVV.

The chain is built from TRBV11-3 and TRBJ2-5; the D is unclear. The V end was cut by 0 bases, the J end by 5 bases, with 7 bases between. CDR3 length: 13 residues. Germline V gene sequence: CDR1 SGHNT, CDR2 YENEEA. The CDR3 DNA is TGTGCCAGCAGCTTAGATAGCCGGGAGACCCAGTACTTC. As protein: CASSLDSRETQYF.